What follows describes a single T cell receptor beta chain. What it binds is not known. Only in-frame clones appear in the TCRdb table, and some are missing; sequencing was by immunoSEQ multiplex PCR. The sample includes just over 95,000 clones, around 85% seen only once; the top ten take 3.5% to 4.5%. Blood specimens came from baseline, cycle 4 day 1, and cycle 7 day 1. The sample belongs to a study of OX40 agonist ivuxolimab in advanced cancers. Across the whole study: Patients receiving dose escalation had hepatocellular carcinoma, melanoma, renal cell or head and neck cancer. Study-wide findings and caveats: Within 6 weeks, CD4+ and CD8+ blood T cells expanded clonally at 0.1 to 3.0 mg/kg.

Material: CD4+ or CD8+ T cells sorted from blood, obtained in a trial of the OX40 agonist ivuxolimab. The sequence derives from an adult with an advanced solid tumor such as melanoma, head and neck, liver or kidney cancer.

The CDR3 region has the DNA TGTGCCAGCAGCTTGGCGGGAATCGGCGAAAAACTGTTTTTT. Translating it yields CASSLAGIGEKLFF. The chain joins TRBV5-6 to TRBJ1-4; D not resolved. From germline, CDR1 is SGHDT and CDR2 YYEEEE. Trimming removed 0 bases from V and 8 bases from J, with 11 bases in between. This CDR3 is 14 amino acids long.